Below are 20 T cell receptor beta chains sequenced from a single sample in a study of blood T cells in healthy people across ages. Sample-barcoded 5' priming and a J-beta primer mix drove a second PCR of about 7 to 12 cycles. TCRdb re-called the 5' RACE reads with MiXCR, one entry per CDR3 protein. The table lists approximately 780,000 distinct CDR3 sequences, around 25% of them singletons. Separately, the same data were catalogued under a study of T cells of mothers and their children.

The material sequenced was blood. Receptors originate from a boy aged 5-17 years in good health.

The chain has TRBV6-5 and TRBJ1-1, with a weak D call TRBD1 (5 bases). V dropped 6 bases and J dropped 4 bases, with 12 bases sitting between them. Germline CDR1 and CDR2: MNHEY and SVGAGI. The length of the CDR3 is 13 residues. As DNA, the CDR3 is TGTGCCAGCAGCCGAGGGACGGGCACTGAAGCTTTCTTT. Protein product: CASSRGTGTEAFF.

V gene TRBV27 combines with J gene TRBJ2-3; 10 bases agree with TRBD2. The CDR3 has 17 residues. Germline values: CDR1 MNHEY, CDR2 SMNVEV (reference sequence). Trimming took 5 bases from V and 1 from J; bases not matched to a gene: 9. DNA of the CDR3: TGTGCCAGCAGTCGCCTAACTAGCGGGGTAGGCACAGATACGCAGTATTTT. As protein: CASSRLTSGVGTDTQYF.

The J gene is TRBJ1-5, the V gene TRBV30, with unresolved D. Germline CDR1 GTSNPN, CDR2 SVGIG (reference sequence). The V and J ends lost 0 bases and 1 base respectively, with 4 bases between them. The CDR3 extends over 13 amino acids. The CDR3 nucleotides are TGTGCCTGGAGTGTCCTCAGCAATCAGCCCCAGCATTTT. It specifies CAWSVLSNQPQHF.

The chain uses TRBV12-3 or TRBV12-4 and TRBJ1-6; D gene uncertain. The CDR3 has 12 amino acids. Trimming left V 6 bases short and J 4 bases short, with 4 bases between. CDR3 protein: CASSQYNSPLHF. DNA of the CDR3: TGTGCCAGCAGCCAGTATAATTCACCCCTCCACTTT.

This clonotype was seen more than once but under ten times. The chain uses TRBV20-1 and TRBJ1-2; 9 positions match TRBD1. Per germline, CDR1 DFQATT and CDR2 SNEGSKA (reference sequence). This CDR3 is built from 15 residues. V trimming: 1 base; J trimming: 0 bases; junction bases outside the gene matches: 3. In nucleotides, the CDR3 is TGCAGTGCTAGAGCGCGGGACAGGGCTAACTATGGCTACACCTTC. This sequence encodes CSARARDRANYGYTF.

This clonotype was picked up a small number of times. This chain connects TRBV28 to TRBJ2-7; 8 bases agree with TRBD1. The germline V gene has CDR1 MDHEN and CDR2 SYDVKM. V lost 6 bases and J lost 3; bases outside the gene matches: 10. This CDR3 has 15 residues. The CDR3 region has the DNA TGTGCCAGCAGGGGACAGGTGCCTATGGTCTACGAGCAGTACTTC. It yields the protein CASRGQVPMVYEQYF.

The chain is built from TRBV6-5 and TRBJ2-3; possible D gene TRBD1, 6 bases. Trimming removed 2 bases from V and 6 bases from J, with 15 bases in between. Looked up from germline, CDR1 is MNHEY and CDR2 is SVGAGI. The CDR3 spans 15 residues. CDR3 residues: CASSYRRGWLDTQYF. In DNA form, the CDR3 reads TGTGCCAGCAGTTACCGAAGGGGGTGGCTGGATACGCAGTATTTT.

V is TRBV27 and J is TRBJ2-3, with 10 bases identical to TRBD2. Looked up from germline, CDR1 is MNHEY and CDR2 is SMNVEV (reference sequence). The CDR3 length is 17 residues. Trimming took 5 bases from V and 4 from J; bases not matched to a gene: 12. CDR3 region: CASSTTGLAGEPDTQYF. The CDR3 DNA reads as TGTGCCAGCAGTACTACGGGCCTAGCGGGAGAGCCAGATACGCAGTATTTT.

This rearrangement joins TRBV4-1 to TRBJ2-2, with no clear D. This CDR3 comprises 15 residues. The V and J ends lost 0 bases and 6 bases respectively, with 11 bases between them. Germline assignment: CDR1 MGHRA and CDR2 YSYEKL. CDR3 coding DNA: TGCGCCAGCAGCCAAGATCTTTACGTGGCCGGGGAGCTGTTTTTT. This encodes CASSQDLYVAGELFF.

This clonotype occurred a few times. V gene TRBV10-2 combines with J gene TRBJ2-1; D is perhaps TRBD2 (5 bases). From germline, CDR1 is WSHSY and CDR2 SAAADI. The CDR3 extends over 14 amino acids. The V and J ends lost 2 bases and 7 bases respectively, with 12 bases between them. CDR3 residues: CASSEGESFNEQFF. Written as DNA, the CDR3 is TGCGCCAGCAGTGAGGGGGAGAGCTTTAATGAGCAGTTCTTC.

This clonotype was found many times. The V and J genes are TRBV7-6 and TRBJ2-1; D call uncertain. Looked up from germline, CDR1 is SGHVS and CDR2 is FNYEAQ. The CDR3 is made up of 14 amino acids. V dropped 1 base and J dropped 7 bases, with 11 bases sitting between them. CDR3 protein: CASSLVGSGNEQFF. The CDR3 bases are TGTGCCAGCAGCTTAGTCGGGTCGGGTAATGAGCAGTTCTTC.

This clonotype appeared once. The chain has TRBV20-1 and TRBJ2-3, with TRBD2 matching over 9 bases. After removal of 0 bases from V and 3 bases from J, the junction contained 10 bases not matched to a gene. The CDR3 runs to 17 residues. The germline V gene encodes CDR1 DFQATT and CDR2 SNEGSKA (reference sequence). The CDR3 sequence: CSARDQGGGAGTDTQYF. The CDR3 DNA sequence: TGCAGTGCTAGAGATCAAGGCGGGGGGGCCGGAACAGATACGCAGTATTTT.

This sequence joins TRBV7-8 and TRBJ1-2; tentatively, D is TRBD1 (5 bases). CDR3 size: 12 residues. Germline V CDR1 and CDR2: SGHVS, FQNEAQ. Between the trimmed V and J ends, which lost 5 bases and 8 bases, there was a span of 12 bases. CDR3 residues: CASSTGRRGYTF. CDR3 in DNA: TGTGCCAGCAGCACAGGACGTCGAGGCTACACCTTC.

This clonotype was detected only a few times. The V and J genes are TRBV6-8 and TRBJ1-3, with D uncertain. Germline V gene sequence: CDR1 MNHGY, CDR2 SAAAGT. Trimming removed 6 bases from V and 0 bases from J, with 12 bases in between. CDR3 length equals 15 residues. The CDR3 nucleotides read TGTGCCAGCAGGTGCCCGGGTGACTCTGGAAACACCATATATTTT. It is translated as CASRCPGDSGNTIYF.

This clonotype was observed a few times. CDR3 region: CASSSVAGGGYEQYF. Here the CDR3 DNA reads TGTGCCAGCAGTTCTGTAGCGGGGGGAGGCTACGAGCAGTACTTC. V is TRBV6-5 and J is TRBJ2-7, with 10 positions matching TRBD2. Looked up from germline, CDR1 is MNHEY and CDR2 is SVGAGI. The CDR3 totals 15 residues. V trimming: 4 bases; J trimming: 3 bases; junction bases outside the gene matches: 6.

This sequence joins TRBV5-4 and TRBJ2-7, with TRBD1 identical over 8 bases. The CDR3 covers 14 residues. V lost 4 bases, J lost 2 bases, and 5 bases stayed unmatched. Looked up from germline, CDR1 is SGHNT and CDR2 is YYREEE (reference sequence). CDR3 protein: CASSHRDRPYEQYF. As DNA, the CDR3 is TGTGCCAGCAGCCACCGGGACAGGCCCTACGAGCAGTACTTC.

This chain joins TRBV6-6 and TRBJ2-1; 7 bases map to TRBD2. The ends lost 3 bases at V and 7 bases at J; junction bases unmatched: 6. This CDR3 region has 14 residues. CDR1 is MNHNY and CDR2 is SVGAGI in the germline V gene (reference sequence). Here the CDR3 DNA reads TGTGCCAGCAGTTATGCGGGGGAGTGGAATGAGCAGTTCTTC. Encoded protein: CASSYAGEWNEQFF.

This clonotype was recorded a few times. CDR3 loop: CASSRGLYEGYTF. The DNA for the CDR3 is TGTGCCAGCAGTCGGGGACTCTATGAGGGCTACACCTTC. This chain links TRBV27 with TRBJ1-2; TRBD1 might be the D (5 bases). This CDR3 spans 13 amino acids. Germline CDR1 MNHEY, CDR2 SMNVEV (reference sequence). The V gene lost 5 bases and the J gene lost 8 bases, with 15 bases spanning the gap.

This clonotype was seen only a few times. J is TRBJ2-1 and V is TRBV7-3; TRBD2 agrees at 9 bases. The CDR3 is made up of 15 amino acids. CDR1 SGHTA and CDR2 FQGTGA come from the germline V gene. The ends lost 10 bases at V and 0 bases at J; junction bases unmatched: 7. The chain's CDR3 is CAKRAGGSSYNEQFF. DNA of the CDR3: TGTGCCAAAAGGGCGGGGGGGAGCTCCTACAATGAGCAGTTCTTC.

This clonotype was detected only a few times. This chain links TRBV5-1 with TRBJ2-3, with 12 positions matching TRBD1. Germline trimming cut 3 bases from V and 3 bases from J; bases unmatched to any gene: 5. Germline CDR1 SGHRS, CDR2 YFSETQ. The CDR3 has 16 amino acids. This CDR3 is CASSWGQGARTDTQYF. CDR3 bases: TGCGCCAGCAGCTGGGGACAGGGGGCGAGGACAGATACGCAGTATTTT.